This T cell receptor beta chain is drawn from a study of blood T cell repertoires in COVID-19. The germline V gene encodes CDR1 MDHEN and CDR2 SYDVKM. The CDR3 has 13 amino acids. V lost 7 bases and J lost 5, with 11 bases in between. The method was immunoSEQ multiplex PCR; TCRdb's version includes in-frame clones alone and lacks a portion of them. The table shows approximately 77,000 clones, with approximately 79% occurring only once. Sequencing was carried out using peripheral blood. This chain connects TRBV28 to TRBJ2-2, with TRBD1 as a possible D gene (6 bases). This receptor was taken from a man between 65 and 79 years old with active or convalescent COVID-19. In DNA, the CDR3 is TGTGCCAGCAAACAGGGCGGTACCGGGGAGCTGTTTTTT. Translation: CASKQGGTGELFF.